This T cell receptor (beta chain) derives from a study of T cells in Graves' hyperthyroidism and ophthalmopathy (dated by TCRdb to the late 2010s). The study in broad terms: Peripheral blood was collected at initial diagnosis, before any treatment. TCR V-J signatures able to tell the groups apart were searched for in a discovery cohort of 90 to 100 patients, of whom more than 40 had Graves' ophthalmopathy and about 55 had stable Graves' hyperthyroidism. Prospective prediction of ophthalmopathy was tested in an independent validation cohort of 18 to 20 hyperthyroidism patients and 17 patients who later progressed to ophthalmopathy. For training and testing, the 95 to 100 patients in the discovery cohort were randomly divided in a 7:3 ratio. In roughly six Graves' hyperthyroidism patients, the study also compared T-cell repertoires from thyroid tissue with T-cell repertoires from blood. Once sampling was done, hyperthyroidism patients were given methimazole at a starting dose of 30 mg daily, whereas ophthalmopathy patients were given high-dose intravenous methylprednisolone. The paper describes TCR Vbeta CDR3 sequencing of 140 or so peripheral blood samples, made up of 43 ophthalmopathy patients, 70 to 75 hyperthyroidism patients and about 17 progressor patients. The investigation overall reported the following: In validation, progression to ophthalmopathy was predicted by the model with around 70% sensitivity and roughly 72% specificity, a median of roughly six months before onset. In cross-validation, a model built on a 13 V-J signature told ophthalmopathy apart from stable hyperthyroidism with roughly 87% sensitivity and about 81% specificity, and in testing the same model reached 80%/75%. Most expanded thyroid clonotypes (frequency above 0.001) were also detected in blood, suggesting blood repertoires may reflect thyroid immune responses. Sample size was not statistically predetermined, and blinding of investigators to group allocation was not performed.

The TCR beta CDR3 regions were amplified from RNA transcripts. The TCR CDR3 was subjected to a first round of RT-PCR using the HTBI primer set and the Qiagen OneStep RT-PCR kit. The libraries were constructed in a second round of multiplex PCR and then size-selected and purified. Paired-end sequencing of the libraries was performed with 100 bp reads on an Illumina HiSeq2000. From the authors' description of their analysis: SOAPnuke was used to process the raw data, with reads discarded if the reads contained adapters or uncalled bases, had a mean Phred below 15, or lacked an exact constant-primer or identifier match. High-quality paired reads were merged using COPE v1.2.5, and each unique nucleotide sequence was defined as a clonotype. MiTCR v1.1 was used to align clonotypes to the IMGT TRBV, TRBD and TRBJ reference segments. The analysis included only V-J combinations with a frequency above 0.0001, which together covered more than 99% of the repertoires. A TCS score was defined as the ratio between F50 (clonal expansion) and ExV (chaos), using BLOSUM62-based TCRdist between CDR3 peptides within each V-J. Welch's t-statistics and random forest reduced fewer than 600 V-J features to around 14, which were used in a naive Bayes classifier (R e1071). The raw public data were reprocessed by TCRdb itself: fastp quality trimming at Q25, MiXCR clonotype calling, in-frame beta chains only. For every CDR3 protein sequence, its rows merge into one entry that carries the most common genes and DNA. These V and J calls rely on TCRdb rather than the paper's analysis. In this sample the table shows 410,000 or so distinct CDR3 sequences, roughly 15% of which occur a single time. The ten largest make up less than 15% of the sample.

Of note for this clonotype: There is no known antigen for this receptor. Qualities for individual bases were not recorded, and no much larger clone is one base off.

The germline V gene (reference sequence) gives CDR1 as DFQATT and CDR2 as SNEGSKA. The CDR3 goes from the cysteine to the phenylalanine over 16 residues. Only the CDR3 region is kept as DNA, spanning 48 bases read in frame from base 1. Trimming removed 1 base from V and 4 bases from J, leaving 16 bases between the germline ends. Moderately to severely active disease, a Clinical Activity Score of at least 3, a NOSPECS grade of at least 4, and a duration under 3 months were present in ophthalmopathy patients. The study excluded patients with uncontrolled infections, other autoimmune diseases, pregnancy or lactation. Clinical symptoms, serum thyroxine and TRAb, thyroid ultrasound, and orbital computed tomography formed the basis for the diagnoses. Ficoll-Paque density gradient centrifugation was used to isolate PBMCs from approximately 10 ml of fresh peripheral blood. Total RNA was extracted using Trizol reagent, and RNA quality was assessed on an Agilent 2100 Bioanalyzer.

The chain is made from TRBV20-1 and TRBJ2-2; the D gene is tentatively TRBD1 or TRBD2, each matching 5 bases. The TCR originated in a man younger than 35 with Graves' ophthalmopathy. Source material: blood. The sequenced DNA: TGCAGTGCTAGAGCCCCCGGGGCTCCGGGCACCGGGGAGCTGTTTTTT. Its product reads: CSARAPGAPGTGELFF.